This TCR beta chain is from a study of shared clonotypes between healthy human individuals. Findings of the study overall: Sampling covered nothing but blood. Tissue TCR repertoires likely differ from those found in blood. Memory subsets generally showed smaller estimated richness than naive subsets did.

CDR3 length equals 15 residues. V lost 4 bases and J 0 bases, leaving 11 bases between the germline ends. Germline CDR1 KGHSH, CDR2 LQKENI. The CD4+ fraction was divided into a CD45RA+ naive subset and a CD45RA-negative memory subset. A note on this clone: Its specificity is not known.

Sequencing was performed with immunoSEQ multiplex PCR; in TCRdb, only in-frame clones are kept and a portion is missing. The table shows over a million clones, with roughly 97% occurring only once. This chain connects TRBV18 to TRBJ2-3; no clear D gene. Specimen: naive CD4+ T cells sorted from blood. Regarding subset: CD45RA+ positively selected. The receptor's source is a young man in good health. The CDR3: CASSRVGSSTDTQYF. The CDR3 DNA reads TGTGCCAGCTCACGCGTGGGGTCTAGCACAGATACGCAGTATTTT.